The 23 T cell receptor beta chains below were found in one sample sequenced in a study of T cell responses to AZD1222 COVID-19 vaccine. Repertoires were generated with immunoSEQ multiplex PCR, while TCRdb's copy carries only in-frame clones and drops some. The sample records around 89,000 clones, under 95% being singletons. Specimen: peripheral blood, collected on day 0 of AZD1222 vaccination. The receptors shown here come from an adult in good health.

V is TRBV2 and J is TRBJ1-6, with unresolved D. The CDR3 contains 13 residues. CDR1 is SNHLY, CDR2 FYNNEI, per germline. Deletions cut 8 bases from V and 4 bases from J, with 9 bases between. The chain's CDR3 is CASHEQYNSPLHF. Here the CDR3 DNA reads TGTGCCAGCCATGAACAGTATAATTCACCCCTCCACTTT. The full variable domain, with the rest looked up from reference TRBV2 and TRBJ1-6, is EPEVTQTPSHQVTQMGQEVILRCVPISNHLYFYWYRQILGQKVEFLVSFYNNEISEKSEIFDDQFSVERPDGSNFTLKIRSTKLEDSAMYFCASHEQYNSPLHFGNGTRLTVT.

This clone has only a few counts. Here the CDR3 reads CASSHPGGNTIYF. As DNA, the CDR3 is TGTGCCAGCAGCCACCCGGGGGGAAACACCATATATTTT. J is TRBJ1-3 and V is TRBV7-2, with no clear D. Germline assignment: CDR1 SGHTA and CDR2 FQGNSA. The length of the CDR3 is 13 residues. Deletions cut 5 bases from V and 4 bases from J, with 9 bases between.

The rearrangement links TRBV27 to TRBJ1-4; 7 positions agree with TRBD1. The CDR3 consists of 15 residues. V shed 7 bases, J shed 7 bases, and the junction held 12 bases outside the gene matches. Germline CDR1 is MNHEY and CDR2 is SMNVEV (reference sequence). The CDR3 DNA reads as TGTGCCAGCACCACCCGATGGAGGGGGCCTGAAAAACTGTTTTTT. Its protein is CASTTRWRGPEKLFF. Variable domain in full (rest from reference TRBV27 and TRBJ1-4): EAQVTQNPRYLITVTGKKLTVTCSQNMNHEYMSWYRQDPGLGLRQIYYSMNVEVTDKGDVPEGYKVSRKEKRNFPLILESPSPNQTSLYFCASTTRWRGPEKLFFGSGTQLSVL.

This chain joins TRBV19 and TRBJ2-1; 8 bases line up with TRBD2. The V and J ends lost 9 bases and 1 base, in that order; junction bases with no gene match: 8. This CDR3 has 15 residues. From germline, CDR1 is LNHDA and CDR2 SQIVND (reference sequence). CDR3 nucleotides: TGTGCCAGCAGCGGGGGTATTACGTCCTACAATGAGCAGTTCTTC. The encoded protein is CASSGGITSYNEQFF.

This CDR3 reads CASSQTGPLHEQFF. Written as DNA, the CDR3 is TGCGCCAGCAGTCAGACAGGGCCCCTCCATGAGCAGTTCTTC. The rearrangement joins TRBV5-1 to TRBJ2-1; 7 nucleotides agree with TRBD1. This CDR3 contains 14 residues. V was pared by 5 bases and J by 8 bases, with 10 bases of the junction left unmatched. Germline-derived CDR1 and CDR2 are SGHRS and YFSETQ.

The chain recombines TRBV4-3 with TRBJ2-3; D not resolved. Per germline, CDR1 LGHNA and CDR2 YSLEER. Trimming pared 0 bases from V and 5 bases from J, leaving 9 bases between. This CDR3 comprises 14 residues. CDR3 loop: CASSQDSSGDTQYF. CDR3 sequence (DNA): TGCGCCAGCAGCCAAGATTCAAGTGGAGATACGCAGTATTTT.

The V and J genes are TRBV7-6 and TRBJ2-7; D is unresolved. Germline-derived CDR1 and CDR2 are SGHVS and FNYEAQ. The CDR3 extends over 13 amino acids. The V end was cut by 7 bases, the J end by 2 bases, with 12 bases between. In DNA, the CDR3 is TGTGCCAGCACCACCGGTGGGACCTACGAGCAGTACTTC. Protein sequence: CASTTGGTYEQYF.

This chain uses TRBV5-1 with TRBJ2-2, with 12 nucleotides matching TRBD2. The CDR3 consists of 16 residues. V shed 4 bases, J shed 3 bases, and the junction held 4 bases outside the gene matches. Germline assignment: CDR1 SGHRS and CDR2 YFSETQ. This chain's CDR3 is CASSARLAGDTGELFF. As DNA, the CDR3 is TGCGCCAGCAGCGCACGACTAGCGGGGGACACCGGGGAGCTGTTTTTT. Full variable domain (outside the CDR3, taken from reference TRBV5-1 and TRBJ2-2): KAGVTQTPRYLIKTRGQQVTLSCSPISGHRSVSWYQQTPGQGLQFLFEYFSETQRNKGNFPGRFSGRQFSNSRSEMNVSTLELGDSALYLCASSARLAGDTGELFFGEGSRLTVL.

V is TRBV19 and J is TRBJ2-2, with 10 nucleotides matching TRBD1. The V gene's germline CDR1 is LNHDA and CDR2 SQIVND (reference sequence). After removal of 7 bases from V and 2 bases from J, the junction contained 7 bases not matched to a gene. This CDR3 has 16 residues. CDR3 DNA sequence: TGTGCCAGTACCTCATGGGACAGGGGTAACACCGGGGAGCTGTTTTTT. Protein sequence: CASTSWDRGNTGELFF. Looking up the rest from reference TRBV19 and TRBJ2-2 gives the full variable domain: DGGITQSPKYLFRKEGQNVTLSCEQNLNHDAMYWYRQDPGQGLRLIYYSQIVNDFQKGDIAEGYSVSREKKESFPLTVTSAQKNPTAFYLCASTSWDRGNTGELFFGEGSRLTVL.

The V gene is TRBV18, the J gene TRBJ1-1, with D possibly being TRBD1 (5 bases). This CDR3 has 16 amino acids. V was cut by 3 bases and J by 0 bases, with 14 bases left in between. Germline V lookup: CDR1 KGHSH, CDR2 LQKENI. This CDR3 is CASSPPGPPMNTEAFF. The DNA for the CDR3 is TGTGCCAGCTCACCCCCGGGACCGCCCATGAACACTGAAGCTTTCTTT.

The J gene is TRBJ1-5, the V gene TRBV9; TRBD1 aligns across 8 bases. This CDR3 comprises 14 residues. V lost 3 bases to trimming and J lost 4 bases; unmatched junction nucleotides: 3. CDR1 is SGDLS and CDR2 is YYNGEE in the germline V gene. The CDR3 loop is CASSDRGTNQPQHF. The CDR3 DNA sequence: TGTGCCAGCAGCGACAGGGGGACTAATCAGCCCCAGCATTTT.

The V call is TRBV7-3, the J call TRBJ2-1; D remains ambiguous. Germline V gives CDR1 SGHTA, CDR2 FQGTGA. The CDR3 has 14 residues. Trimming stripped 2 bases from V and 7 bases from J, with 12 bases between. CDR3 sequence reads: CASSLFRGANEQFF. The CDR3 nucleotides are TGTGCCAGCAGCTTATTTAGAGGAGCGAATGAGCAGTTCTTC.

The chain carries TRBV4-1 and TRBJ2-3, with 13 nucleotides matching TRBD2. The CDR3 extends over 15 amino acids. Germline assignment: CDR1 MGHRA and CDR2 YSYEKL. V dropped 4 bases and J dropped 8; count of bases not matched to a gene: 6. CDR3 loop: CASSRGLAGLGTQYF. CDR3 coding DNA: TGCGCCAGCAGCCGGGGACTAGCGGGGTTGGGTACGCAGTATTTT.

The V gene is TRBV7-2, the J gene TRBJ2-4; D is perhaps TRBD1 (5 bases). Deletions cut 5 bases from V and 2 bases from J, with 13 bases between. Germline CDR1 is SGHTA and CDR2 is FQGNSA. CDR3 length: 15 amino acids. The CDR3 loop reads CASSPTRESKNIQYF. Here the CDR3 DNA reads TGTGCCAGCAGCCCGACCAGGGAATCCAAAAACATTCAGTACTTC.

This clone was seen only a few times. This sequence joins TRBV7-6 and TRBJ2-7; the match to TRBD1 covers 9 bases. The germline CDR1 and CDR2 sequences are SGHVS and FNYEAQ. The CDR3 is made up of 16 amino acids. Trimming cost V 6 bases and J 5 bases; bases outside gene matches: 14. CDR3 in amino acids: CASSLSFPGQGHEQYF. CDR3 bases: TGTGCCAGCAGTTTGTCTTTTCCGGGACAGGGCCACGAGCAGTACTTC.

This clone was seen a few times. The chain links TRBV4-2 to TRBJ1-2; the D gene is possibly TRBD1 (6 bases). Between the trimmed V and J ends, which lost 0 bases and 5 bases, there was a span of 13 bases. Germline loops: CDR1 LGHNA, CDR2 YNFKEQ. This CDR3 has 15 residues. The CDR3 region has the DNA TGTGCCAGCAGCCAAGAGTCCACAGGGTATTATGGCTACACCTTC. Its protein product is CASSQESTGYYGYTF.

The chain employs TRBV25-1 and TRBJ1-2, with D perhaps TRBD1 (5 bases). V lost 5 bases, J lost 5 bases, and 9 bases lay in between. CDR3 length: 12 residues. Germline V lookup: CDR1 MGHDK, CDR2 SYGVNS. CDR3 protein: CASSNTGYGYTF. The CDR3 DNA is TGTGCCAGCAGTAATACAGGATATGGCTACACCTTC.

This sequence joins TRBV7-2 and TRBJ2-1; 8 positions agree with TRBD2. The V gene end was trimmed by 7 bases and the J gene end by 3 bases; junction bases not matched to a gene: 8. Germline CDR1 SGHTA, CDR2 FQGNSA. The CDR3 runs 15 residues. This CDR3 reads CASTKGLEYYNEQFF. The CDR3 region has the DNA TGTGCCAGCACGAAGGGACTAGAGTACTACAATGAGCAGTTCTTC.

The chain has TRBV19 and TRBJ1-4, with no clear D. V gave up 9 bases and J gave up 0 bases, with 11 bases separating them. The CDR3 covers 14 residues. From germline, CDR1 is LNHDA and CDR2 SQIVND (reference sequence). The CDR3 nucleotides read TGTGCCAGCGCGGATCAAGCAACTAATGAAAAACTGTTTTTT. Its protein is CASADQATNEKLFF.

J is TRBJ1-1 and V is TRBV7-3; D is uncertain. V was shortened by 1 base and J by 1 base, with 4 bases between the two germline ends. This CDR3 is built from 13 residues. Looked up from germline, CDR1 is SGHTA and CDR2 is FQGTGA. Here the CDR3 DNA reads TGTGCCAGCAGCTTAAGCAGGAACACTGAAGCTTTCTTT. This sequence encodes CASSLSRNTEAFF.

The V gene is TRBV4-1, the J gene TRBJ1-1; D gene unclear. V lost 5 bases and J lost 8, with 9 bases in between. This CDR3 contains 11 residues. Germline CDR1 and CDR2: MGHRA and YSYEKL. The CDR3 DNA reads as TGCGCCAGCAGCTCCACAGAAGAAGCTTTCTTT. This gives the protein CASSSTEEAFF.

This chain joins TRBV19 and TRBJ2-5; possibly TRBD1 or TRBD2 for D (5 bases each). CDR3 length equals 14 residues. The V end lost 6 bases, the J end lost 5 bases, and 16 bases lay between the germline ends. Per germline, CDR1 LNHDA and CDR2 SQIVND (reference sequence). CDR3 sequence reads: CASSQQARGETQYF. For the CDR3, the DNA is TGTGCCAGTAGCCAACAGGCGCGAGGGGAGACCCAGTACTTC.

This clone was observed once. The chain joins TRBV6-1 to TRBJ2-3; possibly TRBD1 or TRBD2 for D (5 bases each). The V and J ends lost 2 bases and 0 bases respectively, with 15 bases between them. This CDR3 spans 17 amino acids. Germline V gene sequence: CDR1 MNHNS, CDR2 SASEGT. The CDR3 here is CASSEFRDGPSTDTQYF. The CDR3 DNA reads TGTGCCAGCAGTGAATTCCGGGACGGCCCTAGCACAGATACGCAGTATTTT.